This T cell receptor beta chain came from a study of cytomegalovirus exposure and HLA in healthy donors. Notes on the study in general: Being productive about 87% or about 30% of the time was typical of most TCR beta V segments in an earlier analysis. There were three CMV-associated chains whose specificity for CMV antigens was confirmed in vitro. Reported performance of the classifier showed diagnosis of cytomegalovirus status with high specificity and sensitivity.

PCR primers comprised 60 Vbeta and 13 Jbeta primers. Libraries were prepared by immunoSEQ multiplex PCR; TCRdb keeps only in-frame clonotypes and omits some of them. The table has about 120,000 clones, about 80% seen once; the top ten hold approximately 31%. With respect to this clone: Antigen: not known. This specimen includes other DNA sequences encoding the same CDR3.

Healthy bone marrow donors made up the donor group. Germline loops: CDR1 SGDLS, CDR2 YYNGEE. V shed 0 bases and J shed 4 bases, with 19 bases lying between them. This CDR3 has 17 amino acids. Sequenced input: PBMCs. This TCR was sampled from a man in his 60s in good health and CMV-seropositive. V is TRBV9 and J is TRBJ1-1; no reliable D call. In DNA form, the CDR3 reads TGTGCCAGCAGCGTAGATGAGTTCGACGTTCGGGGCACTGAAGCTTTCTTT. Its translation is CASSVDEFDVRGTEAFF.